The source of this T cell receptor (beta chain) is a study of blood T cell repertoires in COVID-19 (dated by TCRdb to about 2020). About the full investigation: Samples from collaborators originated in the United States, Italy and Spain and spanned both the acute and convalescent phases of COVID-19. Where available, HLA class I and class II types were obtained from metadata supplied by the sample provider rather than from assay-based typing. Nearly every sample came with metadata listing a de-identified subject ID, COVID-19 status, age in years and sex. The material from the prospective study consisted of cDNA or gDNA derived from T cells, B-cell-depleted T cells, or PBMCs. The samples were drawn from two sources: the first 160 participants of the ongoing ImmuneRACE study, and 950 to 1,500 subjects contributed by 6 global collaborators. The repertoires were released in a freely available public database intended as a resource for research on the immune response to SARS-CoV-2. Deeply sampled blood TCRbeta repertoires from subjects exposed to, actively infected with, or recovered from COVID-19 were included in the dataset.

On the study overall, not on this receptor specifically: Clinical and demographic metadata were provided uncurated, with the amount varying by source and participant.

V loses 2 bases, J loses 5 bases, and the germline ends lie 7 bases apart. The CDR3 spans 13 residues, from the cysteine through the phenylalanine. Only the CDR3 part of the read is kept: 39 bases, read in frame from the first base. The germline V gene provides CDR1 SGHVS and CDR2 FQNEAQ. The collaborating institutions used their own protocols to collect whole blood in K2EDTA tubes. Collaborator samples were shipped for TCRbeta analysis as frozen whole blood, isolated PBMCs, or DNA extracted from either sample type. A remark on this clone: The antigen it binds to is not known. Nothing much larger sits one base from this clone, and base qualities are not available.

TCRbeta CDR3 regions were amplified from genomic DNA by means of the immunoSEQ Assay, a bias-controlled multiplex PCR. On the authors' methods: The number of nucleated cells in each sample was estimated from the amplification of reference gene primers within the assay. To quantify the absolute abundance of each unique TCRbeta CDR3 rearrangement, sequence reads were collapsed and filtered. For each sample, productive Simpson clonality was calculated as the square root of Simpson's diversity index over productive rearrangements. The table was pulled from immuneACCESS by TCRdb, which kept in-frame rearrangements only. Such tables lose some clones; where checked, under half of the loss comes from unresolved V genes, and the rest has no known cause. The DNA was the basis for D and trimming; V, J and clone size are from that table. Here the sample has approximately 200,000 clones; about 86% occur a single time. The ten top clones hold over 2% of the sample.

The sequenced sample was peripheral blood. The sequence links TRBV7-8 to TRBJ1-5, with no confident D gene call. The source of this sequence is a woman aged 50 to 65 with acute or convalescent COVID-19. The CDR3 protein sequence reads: CASSLMRDQPQHF. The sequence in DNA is TGTGCCAGCAGCTTAATGCGGGATCAGCCCCAGCATTTT.